This passage covers 30 T cell receptor beta chains from one sample sequenced in a study of blood T cell repertoires in COVID-19. Produced via immunoSEQ multiplex PCR; TCRdb's table is partial and in-frame only. The top ten hold around 19% of the sample, which has 60,000 or so clones, 85% seen once. The sequencing sample was made of peripheral blood. The receptors stem from a human donor in a cohort sampled during active COVID-19.

The V and J genes are TRBV15 and TRBJ2-2; TRBD2 is a possible D gene (5 bases). The germline CDR1 and CDR2 sequences are LNHNV and YYDKDF (reference sequence). Trimming pared 4 bases from V and 7 bases from J, leaving 16 bases between. The CDR3 extends over 15 amino acids. CDR3 bases: TGTGCCACCAGCACTGACTACCCCGAGAGCGGGGAGCTGTTTTTT. Amino acid sequence: CATSTDYPESGELFF.

The J gene is TRBJ1-1, the V gene TRBV4-3; unclear D gene. The CDR3 has 17 amino acids. The germline V gene encodes CDR1 LGHNA and CDR2 YSLEER. Trimming took off 3 bases at V and 0 bases at J, with 17 bases between the two ends. DNA for the CDR3: TGCGCCAGCAGCCATGCAGCGCTACGCCTCATGAACACTGAAGCTTTCTTT. It specifies CASSHAALRLMNTEAFF.

CDR3 residues: CASSSDRGGGTEAFF. The DNA for the CDR3 is TGTGCCAGCAGTTCGGACAGGGGAGGAGGCACTGAAGCTTTCTTT. V and J are TRBV7-2 and TRBJ1-1, with 9 bases that match TRBD1. J lost 4 bases, V lost 6 bases, and 9 bases had no gene match. The CDR3 totals 15 residues. The germline V gene encodes CDR1 SGHTA and CDR2 FQGNSA.

As to this clone: One junction end does not reproduce the germline sequence, and a read error may be involved. The chain links TRBV4-3 to TRBJ2-1; tentative D call: TRBD2 (5 bases). The CDR3 runs to 12 residues. Looked up from germline, CDR1 is LGHNA and CDR2 is YSLEER. CDR3 region: CASSQVGSEQIF. The CDR3 region has the DNA TGCGCCAGCAGCCAAGTTGGTAGCGAGCAGATCTTC.

The chain combines TRBV5-1 with TRBJ1-1; TRBD1 might be the D (5 bases). From germline, CDR1 is SGHRS and CDR2 YFSETQ. Trimming left V 0 bases short and J 0 bases short, with 12 bases between. The CDR3 sequence is 16 residues long. CDR3 in amino acids: CASSLGQGRMNTEAFF. DNA of the CDR3: TGCGCCAGCAGCTTGGGGCAGGGCAGGATGAACACTGAAGCTTTCTTT.

There are a few counts of this clone. The chain is built from TRBV2 and TRBJ1-6; perhaps TRBD1 as D (6 bases). Germline values: CDR1 SNHLY, CDR2 FYNNEI. The CDR3 contains 14 residues. V dropped 2 bases and J dropped 7 bases, with 9 bases sitting between them. This chain's CDR3 is CASSEQGLNSPLHF. The DNA of the CDR3 is TGTGCCAGCAGTGAACAGGGGTTAAATTCACCCCTCCACTTT.

This clone was detected only once. The chain has TRBV6-2 or TRBV6-3 and TRBJ2-6; 8 nucleotides agree with TRBD2. Germline lookup yields CDR1 MNHEY and CDR2 SVGEGT. The length of the CDR3 is 18 residues. V dropped 5 bases and J dropped 2; count of bases not matched to a gene: 11. As DNA, the CDR3 is TGTGCCAGCAGTCCCGTCGGGGCGGGGGGTGCTGGGGCCAACGTCCTGACTTTC. Encoded protein: CASSPVGAGGAGANVLTF.

The chain joins TRBV4-1 to TRBJ1-4, with 7 nucleotides matching TRBD1. CDR3 length: 15 amino acids. Losses at the gene ends were 3 bases for V and 2 bases for J; bases not matched to a gene: 3. Germline CDR1 reads MGHRA; CDR2 reads YSYEKL. CDR3 sequence (DNA): TGCGCCAGCAGCCAGACAGGGTACACTAATGAAAAACTGTTTTTT. Residues: CASSQTGYTNEKLFF.

This clone came up once. This rearrangement joins TRBV7-8 to TRBJ2-3; TRBD2 matches 9 bases. Germline assignment: CDR1 SGHVS and CDR2 FQNEAQ. This CDR3 spans 16 amino acids. The V gene end was trimmed by 2 bases and the J gene end by 4 bases; junction bases not matched to a gene: 7. CDR3 DNA: TGTGCCAGCAGCTTACTCCTAGCGGGGAGGGCAGATACGCAGTATTTT. This sequence encodes CASSLLLAGRADTQYF.

The rearrangement joins TRBV6-2 or TRBV6-3 to TRBJ2-1; D possibly corresponds to TRBD1 (6 bases). Per germline, CDR1 MNHEY and CDR2 SVGEGT. V lost 0 bases, J lost 7 bases, and 16 bases lay in between. The CDR3 totals 16 residues. In nucleotides, the CDR3 is TGTGCCAGCAGTTACTCTTTACAGGGTAGCCGGAATGAGCAGTTCTTC. Translated: CASSYSLQGSRNEQFF.

The chain couples TRBV25-1 to TRBJ1-6; the match to TRBD1 covers 7 bases. The V gene's germline CDR1 is MGHDK and CDR2 SYGVNS. V lost 4 bases and J lost 6; bases outside the gene matches: 3. The CDR3 runs to 14 residues. Here the CDR3 reads CASSGGTVNSPLHF. The CDR3 DNA reads TGTGCCAGCAGTGGAGGGACAGTTAATTCACCCCTCCACTTT.

The rearrangement links TRBV21-1 to TRBJ2-6; TRBD1 is taken as the D call from the table, unchecked against the DNA. TRBV21-1 is a recognized pseudogene. The CDR3 has 16 amino acids. The CDR3 nucleotides are TGTGCCAGCAGCAATACCAGGGGTTATGGGGCCAACGTCCTGACTTTC. Its protein is CASSNTRGYGANVLTF.

This chain links TRBV10-3 with TRBJ1-6; weak D call: TRBD1 (6 bases). V was cut by 2 bases and J by 2 bases, with 13 bases left in between. Germline lookup yields CDR1 ENHRY and CDR2 SYGVKD. This CDR3 spans 17 amino acids. CDR3 sequence (DNA): TGTGCCATCAGTGAGAGGGGGGGGATCACCTATAATTCACCCCTCCACTTT. Residues: CAISERGGITYNSPLHF.

This chain connects TRBV15 to TRBJ2-3; the match to TRBD1 covers 8 bases. With V trimmed by 5 bases and J by 5 bases, 9 bases remained unmatched. The germline V gene encodes CDR1 LNHNV and CDR2 YYDKDF (reference sequence). This CDR3 has 15 residues. In nucleotides, the CDR3 is TGTGCCACCAGCGTAAGGACAGGGACCGGAGATACGCAGTATTTT. Its protein product is CATSVRTGTGDTQYF.

This chain uses TRBV9 with TRBJ1-2, with 7 bases identical to TRBD1. The CDR3 is made up of 14 amino acids. Per germline, CDR1 SGDLS and CDR2 YYNGEE. V dropped 3 bases and J dropped 7; count of bases not matched to a gene: 9. In nucleotides, the CDR3 is TGTGCCAGCAGCGCTACGCAGGGGGAAGTTGGCTACACCTTC. Protein sequence: CASSATQGEVGYTF.

This clone was seen a single time. The genes are TRBV3-1 (or the pseudogene TRBV3-2) and TRBJ1-1; D is unresolved. From germline, CDR1 is LGHDT and CDR2 YNNKEL (reference sequence). V lost 8 bases and J lost 5, with 9 bases in between. The CDR3 loop spans 11 amino acids. CDR3 sequence (DNA): TGTGCCAGCGGGAGGGCTACTGAAGCTTTCTTT. Its protein product is CASGRATEAFF.

The sample holds one count of this clone. The chain uses TRBV27 and TRBJ1-6; 7 bases are shared with TRBD1. The trim removed 3 bases at V and 10 bases at J, leaving 6 bases unmatched. This CDR3 spans 14 amino acids. Germline CDR1 is MNHEY and CDR2 is SMNVEV (reference sequence). The CDR3 bases are TGTGCCAGCAGTTTTGACAGGGCGGTCTCACCCCTCCACTTT. As protein: CASSFDRAVSPLHF.

This clone was found a few times. The rearrangement uses TRBV7-8 and TRBJ1-6; perhaps TRBD1 as D (6 bases). Trimming stripped 5 bases from V and 8 bases from J, with 28 bases between. The length of the CDR3 is 19 residues. CDR1 and CDR2 from the germline V gene are SGHVS and FQNEAQ. CDR3 DNA sequence: TGTGCCAGCAGCAGACGGTCAGGCAGGGGCCCTCTATTGCATTCACCCCTCCACTTT. Translating gives CASSRRSGRGPLLHSPLHF. Using reference TRBV7-8 and TRBJ1-6 for the parts outside the CDR3, the full variable domain is GAGVSQSPRYKVAKRGQDVALRCDPISGHVSLFWYQQALGQGPEFLTYFQNEAQLDKSGLPSDRFFAERPEGSVSTLKIQRTQQEDSAVYLCASSRRSGRGPLLHSPLHFGNGTRLTVT.

For the CDR3, the DNA is TGTGCCAGTAGTCAGGGGGCACTCCCACCTTTTCAGCCCCAGCATTTT. Translated: CASSQGALPPFQPQHF. V gene TRBV19 combines with J gene TRBJ1-5; 8 bases are shared with TRBD1. Germline-derived CDR1 and CDR2 are LNHDA and SQIVND (reference sequence). J was trimmed by 6 bases and V by 5 bases; bases with no gene match: 12. CDR3 size: 16 residues.

The rearrangement links TRBV4-2 to TRBJ1-2, with D unclear. V was cut by 4 bases and J by 6 bases, with 12 bases left in between. The CDR3 totals 13 residues. CDR1 and CDR2 (germline): LGHNA, YNFKEQ. In DNA, the CDR3 is TGTGCCAGCAGCCCTCCGACTGTCGATGGCTACACCTTC. It specifies CASSPPTVDGYTF.

This clone was seen a handful of times. Within the sample, other DNA sequences also encode this same CDR3. The V call is TRBV28, the J call TRBJ2-7; no clear D. This CDR3 has 12 residues. Trimming pared 3 bases from V and 0 bases from J, leaving 3 bases between. Per the germline V gene, CDR1 is MDHEN and CDR2 is SYDVKM. CDR3 DNA sequence: TGTGCCAGCAGTTTGAGCTCCTACGAGCAGTACTTC. Translated, it gives CASSLSSYEQYF.

This chain uses TRBV18 with TRBJ2-7, with a weak D call TRBD1 (6 bases). Germline CDR1 reads KGHSH; CDR2 reads LQKENI. Trimming took 2 bases from V and 3 from J, leaving 11 bases between them. This CDR3 has 14 residues. This CDR3 reads CASSPARGSYEQYF. CDR3 nucleotides: TGTGCCAGCTCACCAGCCAGGGGTAGCTACGAGCAGTACTTC.

For the CDR3, the DNA is TGTGCCAGCAGCCCGATTAGTGAGGGCGAGCAGTACTTC. It is translated as CASSPISEGEQYF. The chain has TRBV5-5 and TRBJ2-7; possible D gene TRBD2, 5 bases. Between the trimmed V and J ends, which lost 4 bases and 6 bases, there was a span of 14 bases. CDR1 and CDR2 (germline): SGHKS, YYEKEE (reference sequence). The CDR3 totals 13 residues.

V is TRBV6-5 and J is TRBJ2-3; 9 bases map to TRBD2. In germline, CDR1 is MNHEY, CDR2 SVGAGI. The CDR3 is 13 amino acids. The trim removed 11 bases at V and 2 bases at J, leaving 5 bases unmatched. CDR3 protein: CAGERGDTDTQYF. CDR3 sequence (DNA): TGTGCCGGAGAGCGGGGGGACACAGATACGCAGTATTTT.

This rearrangement joins TRBV4-2 to TRBJ2-4, with a weak D call TRBD2 (5 bases). The germline CDR1 and CDR2 sequences are LGHNA and YNFKEQ. Deletions cut 0 bases from V and 3 bases from J, with 15 bases between. The CDR3 has 17 amino acids. CDR3 sequence (DNA): TGTGCCAGCAGCCAAGATTTGGACTCTTGGGGCAAAAACATTCAGTACTTC. This translates into CASSQDLDSWGKNIQYF.

This clone appeared a few times. CDR3 nucleotide sequence: TGTGCCAGCAGCTTGGCGGGGGTCACTGAAGCTTTCTTT. Its translation is CASSLAGVTEAFF. The chain couples TRBV5-4 to TRBJ1-1, with TRBD1 as a possible D gene (5 bases). From germline, CDR1 is SGHNT and CDR2 YYREEE (reference sequence). The CDR3 sequence is 13 residues long. Trimming cost V 0 bases and J 4 bases, with 7 bases left between them.

V is TRBV4-3 and J is TRBJ1-2; no reliable D call. Germline lookup yields CDR1 LGHNA and CDR2 YSLEER. The CDR3 spans 13 residues. V lost 4 bases and J 4 bases, leaving 10 bases between the germline ends. The DNA for the CDR3 is TGCGCCAGCAGCCCCCCAGGCCCCTATGGCTACACCTTC. It specifies CASSPPGPYGYTF.

This clone turned up a few times. The chain has TRBV2 and TRBJ2-2, with a weak D call TRBD1 (6 bases). The CDR3 loop spans 14 amino acids. Trimming removed 3 bases from V and 4 bases from J, with 9 bases in between. CDR1 and CDR2 from the germline V gene are SNHLY and FYNNEI. The CDR3 protein is CASSEDSTTGELFF. The CDR3 DNA follows: TGTGCCAGCAGTGAGGACAGTACCACCGGGGAGCTGTTTTTT.

This clone was detected only a few times. The chain links TRBV11-2 to TRBJ1-4; a weak D match, TRBD1 (5 bases). The germline V gene has CDR1 SGHAT and CDR2 FQNNGV. Trimming removed 2 bases from V and 0 bases from J, with 13 bases in between. This CDR3 has 17 amino acids. CDR3 amino acids: CASSLRASGTTNEKLFF. The CDR3 bases are TGTGCCAGCAGCTTAAGGGCCTCAGGGACAACTAATGAAAAACTGTTTTTT.

This chain links TRBV12-5 with TRBJ1-1; a possible D gene is TRBD1 (6 bases). V was trimmed by 5 bases and J by 0 bases, leaving 16 bases between them. CDR3 length: 16 amino acids. Germline loops: CDR1 LGHNT, CDR2 FRNRAP. CDR3 nucleotides: TGTGCTAGTGGTACCCAATGGACAGTCATGAACACTGAAGCTTTCTTT. As protein: CASGTQWTVMNTEAFF.